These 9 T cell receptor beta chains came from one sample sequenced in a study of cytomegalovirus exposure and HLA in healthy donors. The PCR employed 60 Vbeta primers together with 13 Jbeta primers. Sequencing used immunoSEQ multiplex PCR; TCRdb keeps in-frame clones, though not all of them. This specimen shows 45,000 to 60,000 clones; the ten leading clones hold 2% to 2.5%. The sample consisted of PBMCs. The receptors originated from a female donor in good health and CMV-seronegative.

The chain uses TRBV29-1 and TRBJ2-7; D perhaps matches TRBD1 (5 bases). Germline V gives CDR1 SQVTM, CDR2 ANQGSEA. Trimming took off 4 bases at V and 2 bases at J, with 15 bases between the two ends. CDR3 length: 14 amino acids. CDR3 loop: CSVGVTAGTYEQYF. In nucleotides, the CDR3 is TGCAGCGTTGGAGTGACAGCCGGAACCTACGAGCAGTACTTC.

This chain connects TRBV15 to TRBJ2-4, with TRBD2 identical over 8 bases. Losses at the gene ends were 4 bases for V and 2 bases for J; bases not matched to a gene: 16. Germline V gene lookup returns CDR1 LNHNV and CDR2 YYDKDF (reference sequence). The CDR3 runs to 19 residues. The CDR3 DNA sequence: TGTGCCACCAGCACTCTCCATGCGGGGGGCGGGAGGACCAAAAACATTCAGTACTTC. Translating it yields CATSTLHAGGGRTKNIQYF.

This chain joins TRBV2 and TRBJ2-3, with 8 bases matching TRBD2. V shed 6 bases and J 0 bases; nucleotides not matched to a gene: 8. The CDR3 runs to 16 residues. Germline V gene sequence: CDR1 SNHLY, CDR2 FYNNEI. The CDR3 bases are TGTGCCAGCAGAGAACCTAGCGGGCCTAGCACAGATACGCAGTATTTT. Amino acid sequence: CASREPSGPSTDTQYF.

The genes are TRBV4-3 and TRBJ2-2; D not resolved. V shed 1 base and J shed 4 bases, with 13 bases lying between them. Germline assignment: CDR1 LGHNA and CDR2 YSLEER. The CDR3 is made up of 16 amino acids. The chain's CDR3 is CASSQGTPVATGELFF. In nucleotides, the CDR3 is TGCGCCAGCAGCCAAGGCACCCCAGTGGCCACCGGGGAGCTGTTTTTT.

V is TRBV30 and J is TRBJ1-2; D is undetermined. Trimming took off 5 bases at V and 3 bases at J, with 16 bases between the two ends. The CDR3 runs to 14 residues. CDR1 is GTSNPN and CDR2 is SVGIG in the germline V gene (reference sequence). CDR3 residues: CAWLDRSPHYGYTF. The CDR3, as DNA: TGTGCCTGGCTAGACCGATCTCCCCACTATGGCTACACCTTC. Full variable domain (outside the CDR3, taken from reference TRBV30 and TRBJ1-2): SQTIHQWPATLVQPVGSPLSLECTVEGTSNPNLYWYRQAAGRGLQLLFYSVGIGQISSEVPQNLSASRPQDRQFILSSKKLLLSDSGFYLCAWLDRSPHYGYTFGSGTRLTVV.

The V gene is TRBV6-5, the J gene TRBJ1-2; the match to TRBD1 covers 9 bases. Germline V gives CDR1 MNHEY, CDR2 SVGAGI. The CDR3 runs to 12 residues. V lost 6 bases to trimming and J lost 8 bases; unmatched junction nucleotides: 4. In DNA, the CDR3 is TGTGCCAGCAGCGGGACAGGGTCAGGCTACACCTTC. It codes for CASSGTGSGYTF.

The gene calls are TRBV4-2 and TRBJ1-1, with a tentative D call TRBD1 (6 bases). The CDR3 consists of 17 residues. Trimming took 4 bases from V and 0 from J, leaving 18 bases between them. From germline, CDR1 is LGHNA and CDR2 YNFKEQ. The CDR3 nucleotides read TGTGCCAGCAGCCCACACCCCGACAGGACCATGAACACTGAAGCTTTCTTT. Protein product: CASSPHPDRTMNTEAFF.

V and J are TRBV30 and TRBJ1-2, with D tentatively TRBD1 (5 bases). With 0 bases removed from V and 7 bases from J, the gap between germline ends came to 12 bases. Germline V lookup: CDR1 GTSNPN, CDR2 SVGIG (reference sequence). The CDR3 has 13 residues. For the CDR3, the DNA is TGTGCCTGGAGTGTAGCGTCGGGGGGTGGCTACACCTTC. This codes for CAWSVASGGGYTF.

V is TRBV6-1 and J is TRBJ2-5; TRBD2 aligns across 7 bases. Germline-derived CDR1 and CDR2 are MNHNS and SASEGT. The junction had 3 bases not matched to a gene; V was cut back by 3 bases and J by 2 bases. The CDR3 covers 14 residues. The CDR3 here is CASSESSGQETQYF. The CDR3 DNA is TGTGCCAGCAGTGAGTCTAGCGGACAAGAGACCCAGTACTTC.